The 15 T cell receptor beta chains below were found in one sample sequenced in a study of OX40 agonist ivuxolimab in advanced cancers. Here immunoSEQ multiplex PCR was the method, and the copy in TCRdb shows in-frame clones only, minus some. The data show 60,000 to 95,000 clones, over 75% seen once. The specimen comprised CD4+ or CD8+ T cells sorted from blood, sampled in a trial of the OX40 agonist ivuxolimab. Receptors were obtained from an adult with an advanced solid tumor such as melanoma, head and neck, liver or kidney cancer.

The sample holds a few counts of this clone. The chain recombines TRBV5-4 with TRBJ1-3; D gene ambiguous. The germline V gene encodes CDR1 SGHNT and CDR2 YYREEE (reference sequence). The CDR3 consists of 14 residues. V shed 3 bases and J shed 4 bases, with 11 bases lying between them. The CDR3: CASSSQRAGNTIYF. CDR3 coding DNA: TGTGCCAGCAGCTCCCAGAGGGCCGGAAACACCATATATTTT.

The chain carries TRBV6-1 and TRBJ1-2; unclear D gene. Trimming stripped 2 bases from V and 4 bases from J, with 26 bases between. The CDR3 has 19 residues. In germline, CDR1 is MNHNS, CDR2 SASEGT. CDR3 coding DNA: TGTGCCAGCAGTGAAAATCCGGCGTCACCAGTTTCCCATCCCTATGGCTACACCTTC. Translation: CASSENPASPVSHPYGYTF.

The rearrangement links TRBV7-2 to TRBJ2-7; the D gene is possibly TRBD2 (6 bases). The CDR3 covers 15 residues. From germline, CDR1 is SGHTA and CDR2 FQGNSA. V was trimmed by 2 bases and J by 2 bases, leaving 13 bases between them. This CDR3 reads CASSLFRDSTYEQYF. CDR3 DNA: TGTGCCAGCAGCTTATTCCGGGACTCAACCTACGAGCAGTACTTC.

The chain recombines TRBV7-9 with TRBJ2-1; possibly TRBD1 for D (6 bases). There are 15 residues in the CDR3. Germline-derived CDR1 and CDR2 are SEHNR and FQNEAQ (reference sequence). V was shortened by 5 bases and J by 2 bases, with 13 bases between the two germline ends. CDR3 coding DNA: TGTGCCAGCAGCCCAAGAGGGGGTCCCTACAATGAGCAGTTCTTC. This gives the protein CASSPRGGPYNEQFF.

The rearrangement uses TRBV5-4 and TRBJ1-4; 8 nucleotides agree with TRBD1. CDR3 length: 15 amino acids. The junction had 7 bases not matched to a gene; V was cut back by 4 bases and J by 5 bases. CDR1 and CDR2 (germline): SGHNT, YYREEE (reference sequence). In nucleotides, the CDR3 is TGTGCCAGCAGCCCTGGGGGACAGGCAAATGAAAAACTGTTTTTT. Its protein is CASSPGGQANEKLFF.

This chain's CDR3 is CASSPRLDRTGELFF. The CDR3 region has the DNA TGTGCCAGCAGCCCGAGACTTGACAGGACCGGGGAGCTGTTTTTT. V is TRBV5-4 and J is TRBJ2-2, with a tentative D call TRBD1 (6 bases). The CDR3 length is 15 residues. CDR1 is SGHNT and CDR2 is YYREEE in the germline V gene (reference sequence). Trimming shortened V by 4 bases and J by 5 bases, and 15 bases separated the two germline ends.

This rearrangement joins TRBV7-2 to TRBJ2-1; a weak D match, TRBD1 (6 bases). The CDR3 loop spans 15 amino acids. Trimming left V 5 bases short and J 1 base short, with 12 bases between. CDR1 SGHTA and CDR2 FQGNSA come from the germline V gene. The CDR3 DNA follows: TGTGCCAGCAGCATCGACAGGATATCCTACAATGAGCAGTTCTTC. Protein: CASSIDRISYNEQFF.

The V gene is TRBV30, the J gene TRBJ2-5; a weak D match, TRBD2 (6 bases). Germline V gene data show CDR1 as GTSNPN and CDR2 as SVGIG (reference sequence). CDR3 length equals 12 residues. Trimming removed 0 bases at V and 4 bases at J, with 6 bases between. CDR3 nucleotides: TGTGCCTGGAGTGTCGGGGGAGAGACCCAGTACTTC. It codes for CAWSVGGETQYF.

The J gene is TRBJ2-3, the V gene TRBV2; the D is unclear. The CDR3 spans 14 residues. The V end lost 7 bases, the J end lost 0 bases, and 11 bases lay between the germline ends. Germline V gene lookup returns CDR1 SNHLY and CDR2 FYNNEI. The CDR3 reads CASNGRLSTDTQYF. For the CDR3, the DNA is TGTGCCAGCAACGGCAGGCTTAGCACAGATACGCAGTATTTT.

This clone was counted once. The gene calls are TRBV25-1 and TRBJ2-1, with TRBD2 matching 9 bases. Germline trimming cut 2 bases from V and 4 bases from J; bases unmatched to any gene: 9. The germline V gene has CDR1 MGHDK and CDR2 SYGVNS. The CDR3 length is 17 residues. CDR3 amino acids: CASSENPGLAFYNEQFF. The CDR3 DNA reads as TGTGCCAGCAGTGAAAATCCGGGACTAGCCTTTTACAATGAGCAGTTCTTC.

This rearrangement joins TRBV13 to TRBJ1-3; TRBD1 is a possible D gene (6 bases). Trimming took 4 bases from V and 4 from J, leaving 14 bases between them. The germline gives CDR1 PRHDT, CDR2 FYEKMQ (reference sequence). There are 15 residues in the CDR3. CDR3 sequence: CASSYRRGGGNTIYF. The CDR3 region has the DNA TGTGCCAGCAGCTATCGCAGGGGAGGGGGAAACACCATATATTTT. Looking up the rest from reference TRBV13 and TRBJ1-3 gives the full variable domain: AAGVIQSPRHLIKEKRETATLKCYPIPRHDTVYWYQQGPGQDPQFLISFYEKMQSDKGSIPDRFSAQQFSDYHSELNMSSLELGDSALYFCASSYRRGGGNTIYFGEGSWLTVV.

The CDR3 is CASSLRTSTNEKLFF. CDR3 DNA: TGTGCCAGCAGCTTGCGGACATCAACTAATGAAAAACTGTTTTTT. The chain uses TRBV5-8 and TRBJ1-4; tentatively, D is TRBD1 (5 bases). Trimming removed 1 base from V and 0 bases from J, with 7 bases in between. CDR1 and CDR2 (germline): SGHTS, YDEGEE. There are 15 residues in the CDR3.

The chain is built from TRBV27 and TRBJ1-5; a possible D gene is TRBD1 (6 bases). Trimming took 5 bases from V and 5 from J, leaving 16 bases between them. This CDR3 is 15 amino acids long. Germline CDR1 reads MNHEY; CDR2 reads SMNVEV (reference sequence). For the CDR3, the DNA is TGTGCCAGCAGTCAAGGGACAAGTATGTATCAGCCCCAGCATTTT. This gives the protein CASSQGTSMYQPQHF.

The chain is built from TRBV7-2 and TRBJ2-3; weak D call: TRBD2 (7 bases). This CDR3 comprises 15 residues. Per the germline V gene, CDR1 is SGHTA and CDR2 is FQGNSA. V was trimmed by 3 bases and J by 4 bases, leaving 14 bases between them. CDR3 sequence (DNA): TGTGCCAGCAGCTTGGCAACGGGGGGCCCAGATACGCAGTATTTT. Translation: CASSLATGGPDTQYF.

This clone occurred once. V is TRBV6-6 and J is TRBJ1-6; TRBD1 is a possible D gene (5 bases). The ends were cut back, 5 bases at V and 5 bases at J, with 13 bases in the middle. CDR1 MNHNY and CDR2 SVGAGI come from the germline V gene (reference sequence). The CDR3 spans 15 residues. CDR3 nucleotide sequence: TGTGCCAGCAGTACCCGGGACCAGCATAATTCACCCCTCCACTTT. Protein sequence: CASSTRDQHNSPLHF.